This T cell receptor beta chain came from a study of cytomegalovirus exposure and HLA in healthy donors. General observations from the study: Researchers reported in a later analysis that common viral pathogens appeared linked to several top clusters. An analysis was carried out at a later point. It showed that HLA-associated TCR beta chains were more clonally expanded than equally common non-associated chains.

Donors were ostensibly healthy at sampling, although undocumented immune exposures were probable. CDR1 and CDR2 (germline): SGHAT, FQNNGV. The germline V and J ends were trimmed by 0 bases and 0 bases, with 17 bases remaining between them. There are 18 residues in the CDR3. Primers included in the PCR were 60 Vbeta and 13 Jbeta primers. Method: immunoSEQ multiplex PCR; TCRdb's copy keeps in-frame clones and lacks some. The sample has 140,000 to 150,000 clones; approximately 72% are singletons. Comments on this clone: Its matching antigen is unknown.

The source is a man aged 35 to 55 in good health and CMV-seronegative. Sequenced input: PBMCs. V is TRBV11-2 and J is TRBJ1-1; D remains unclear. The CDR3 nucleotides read TGTGCCAGCAGCTTAGATCTGGGCCCGGCGGGGTTGAACACTGAAGCTTTCTTT. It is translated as CASSLDLGPAGLNTEAFF.